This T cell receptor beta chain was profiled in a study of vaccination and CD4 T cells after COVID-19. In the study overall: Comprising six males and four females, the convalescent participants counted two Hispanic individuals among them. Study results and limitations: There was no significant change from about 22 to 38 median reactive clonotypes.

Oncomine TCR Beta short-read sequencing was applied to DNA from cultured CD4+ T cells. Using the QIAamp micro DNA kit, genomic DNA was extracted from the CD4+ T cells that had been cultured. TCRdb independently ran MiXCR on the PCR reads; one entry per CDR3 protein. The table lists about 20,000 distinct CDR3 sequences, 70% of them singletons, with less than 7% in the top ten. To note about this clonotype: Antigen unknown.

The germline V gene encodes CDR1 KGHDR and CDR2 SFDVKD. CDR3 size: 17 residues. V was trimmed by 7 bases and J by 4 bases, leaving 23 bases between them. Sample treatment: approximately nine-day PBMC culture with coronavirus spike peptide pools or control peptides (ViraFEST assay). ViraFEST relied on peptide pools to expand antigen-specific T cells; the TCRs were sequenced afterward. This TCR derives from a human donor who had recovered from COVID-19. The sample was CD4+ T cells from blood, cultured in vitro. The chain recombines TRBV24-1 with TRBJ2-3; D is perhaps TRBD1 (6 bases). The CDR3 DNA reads TGTGCCACCAGCGTAACAACAGGGATTCGAGGTTCAGATACGCAGTATTTT. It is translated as CATSVTTGIRGSDTQYF.